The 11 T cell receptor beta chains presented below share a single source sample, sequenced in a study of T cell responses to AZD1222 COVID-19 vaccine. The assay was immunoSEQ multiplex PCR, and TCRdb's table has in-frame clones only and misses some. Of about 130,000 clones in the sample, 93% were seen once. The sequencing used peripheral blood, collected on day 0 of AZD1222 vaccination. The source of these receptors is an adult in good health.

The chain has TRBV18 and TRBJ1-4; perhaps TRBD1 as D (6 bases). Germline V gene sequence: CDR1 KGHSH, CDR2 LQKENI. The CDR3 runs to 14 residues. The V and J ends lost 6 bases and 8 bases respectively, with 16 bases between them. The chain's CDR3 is CASSPQGNGEKLFF. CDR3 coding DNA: TGTGCCAGCTCGCCTCAGGGGAATGGCGAAAAACTGTTTTTT.

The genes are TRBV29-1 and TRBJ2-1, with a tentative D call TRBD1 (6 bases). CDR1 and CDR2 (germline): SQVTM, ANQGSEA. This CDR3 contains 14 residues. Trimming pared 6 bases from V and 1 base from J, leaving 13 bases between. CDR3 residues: CSVRTATSYNEQFF. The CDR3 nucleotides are TGCAGCGTCCGGACAGCCACTTCCTACAATGAGCAGTTCTTC.

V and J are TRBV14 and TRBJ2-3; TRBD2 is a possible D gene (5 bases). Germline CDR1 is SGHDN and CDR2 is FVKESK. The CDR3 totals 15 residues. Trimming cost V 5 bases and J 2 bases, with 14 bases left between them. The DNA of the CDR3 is TGTGCCAGCAGCACCCGGACGGGAAACACAGATACGCAGTATTTT. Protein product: CASSTRTGNTDTQYF.

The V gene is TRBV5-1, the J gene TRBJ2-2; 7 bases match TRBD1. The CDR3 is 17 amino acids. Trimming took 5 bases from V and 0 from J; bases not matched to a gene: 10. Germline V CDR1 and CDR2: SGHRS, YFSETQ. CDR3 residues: CASRRRQGTTNTGELFF. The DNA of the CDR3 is TGCGCCAGCAGGCGTAGACAGGGAACAACGAACACCGGGGAGCTGTTTTTT. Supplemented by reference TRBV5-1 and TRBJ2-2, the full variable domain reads KAGVTQTPRYLIKTRGQQVTLSCSPISGHRSVSWYQQTPGQGLQFLFEYFSETQRNKGNFPGRFSGRQFSNSRSEMNVSTLELGDSALYLCASRRRQGTTNTGELFFGEGSRLTVL.

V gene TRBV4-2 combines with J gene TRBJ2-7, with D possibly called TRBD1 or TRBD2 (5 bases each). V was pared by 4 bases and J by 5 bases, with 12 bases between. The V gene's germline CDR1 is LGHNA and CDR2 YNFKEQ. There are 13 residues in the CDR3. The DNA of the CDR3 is TGTGCCAGCAGCCCCGGGGCTCGCAACGAGCAGTACTTC. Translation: CASSPGARNEQYF.

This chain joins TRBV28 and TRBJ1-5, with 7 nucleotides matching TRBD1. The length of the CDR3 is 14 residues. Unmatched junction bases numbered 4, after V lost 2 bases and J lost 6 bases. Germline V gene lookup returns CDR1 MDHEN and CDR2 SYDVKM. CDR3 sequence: CASSLVRGSQPQHF. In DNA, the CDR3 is TGTGCCAGCAGTTTAGTCAGGGGGAGTCAGCCCCAGCATTTT. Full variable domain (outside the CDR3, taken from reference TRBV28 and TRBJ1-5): DVKVTQSSRYLVKRTGEKVFLECVQDMDHENMFWYRQDPGLGLRLIYFSYDVKMKEKGDIPEGYSVSREKKERFSLILESASTNQTSMYLCASSLVRGSQPQHFGDGTRLSIL.

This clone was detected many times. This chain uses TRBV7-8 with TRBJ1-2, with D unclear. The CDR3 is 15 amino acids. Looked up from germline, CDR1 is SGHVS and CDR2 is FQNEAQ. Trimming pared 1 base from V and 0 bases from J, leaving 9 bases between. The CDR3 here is CASSLGGSTNYGYTF. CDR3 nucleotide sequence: TGTGCCAGCAGCTTAGGAGGGTCTACTAACTATGGCTACACCTTC.

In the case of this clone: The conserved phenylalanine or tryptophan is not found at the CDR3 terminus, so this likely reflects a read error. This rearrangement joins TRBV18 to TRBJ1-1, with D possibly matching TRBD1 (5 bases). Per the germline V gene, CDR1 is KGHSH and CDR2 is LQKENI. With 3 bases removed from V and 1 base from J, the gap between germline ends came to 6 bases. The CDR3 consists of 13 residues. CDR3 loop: CASSPGQNTEAFL. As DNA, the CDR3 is TGTGCCAGCTCACCCGGACAGAACACTGAAGCTTTCCTT.

In nucleotides, the CDR3 is TGCAGCGTTGGAAATAGACTGAGCACAGATACGCAGTATTTT. Its protein product is CSVGNRLSTDTQYF. The chain links TRBV29-1 to TRBJ2-3; no firm D call. Germline V CDR1 and CDR2: SQVTM, ANQGSEA. The CDR3 runs to 14 residues. Trimming took off 4 bases at V and 0 bases at J, with 11 bases between the two ends.

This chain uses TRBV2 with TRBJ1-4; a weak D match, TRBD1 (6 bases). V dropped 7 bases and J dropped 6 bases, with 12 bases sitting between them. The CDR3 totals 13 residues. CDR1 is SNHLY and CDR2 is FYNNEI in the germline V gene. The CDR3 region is CASMAGADEKLFF. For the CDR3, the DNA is TGTGCCAGCATGGCGGGGGCCGATGAAAAACTGTTTTTT.

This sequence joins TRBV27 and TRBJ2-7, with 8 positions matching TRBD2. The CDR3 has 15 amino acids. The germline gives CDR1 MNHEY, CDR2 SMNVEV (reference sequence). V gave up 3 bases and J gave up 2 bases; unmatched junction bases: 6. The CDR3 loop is CASSFGGSGTYEQYF. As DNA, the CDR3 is TGTGCCAGCAGTTTTGGGGGTAGCGGGACCTACGAGCAGTACTTC.